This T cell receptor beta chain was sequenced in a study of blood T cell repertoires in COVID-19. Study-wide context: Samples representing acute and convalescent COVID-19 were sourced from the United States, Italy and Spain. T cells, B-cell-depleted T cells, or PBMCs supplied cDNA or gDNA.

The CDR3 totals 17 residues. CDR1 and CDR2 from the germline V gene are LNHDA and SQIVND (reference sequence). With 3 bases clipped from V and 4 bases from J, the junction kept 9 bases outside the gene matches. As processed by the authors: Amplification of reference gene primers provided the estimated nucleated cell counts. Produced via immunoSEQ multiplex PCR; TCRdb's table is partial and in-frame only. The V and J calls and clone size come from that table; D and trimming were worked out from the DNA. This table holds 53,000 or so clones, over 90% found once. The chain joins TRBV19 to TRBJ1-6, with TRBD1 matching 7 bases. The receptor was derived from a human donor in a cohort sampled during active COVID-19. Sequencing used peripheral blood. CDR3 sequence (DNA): TGTGCCAGTAGTATCTCTCCGTACAGGGGTTATAATTCACCCCTCCACTTT. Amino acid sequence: CASSISPYRGYNSPLHF.